The table lists the clone carrying this T cell receptor (beta chain) with a count of one. This record comes from a study of shared clonotypes between healthy human individuals. Study summary: Two female and a few male donors aged 18 to 49 were enrolled.

Sequencing was at deep level. Using immunoSEQ multiplex PCR, the repertoire was profiled, and TCRdb retains in-frame clones only, with some absent. The table has 1.4 million or so clones, around 98.5% seen once. CD45RA-negative memory and CD45RA+ naive subsets were split from the CD4+ cells. CDR3 length equals 14 residues. In germline, CDR1 is SGHNT, CDR2 YYREEE (reference sequence). Trimming cost V 1 base and J 5 bases; bases outside gene matches: 1. V usage is TRBV5-4 and J usage is TRBJ2-7; TRBD2 aligns across 12 bases. The sequenced sample consisted of naive CD4+ T cells sorted from blood. The subset: CD45RA+ positively selected. This TCR was sampled from a man aged 25 to 40 in good health. The DNA for the CDR3 is TGTGCCAGCAGCTTGCCTAGCGGGAGGGACGAGCAGTACTTC. Translation gives CASSLPSGRDEQYF.